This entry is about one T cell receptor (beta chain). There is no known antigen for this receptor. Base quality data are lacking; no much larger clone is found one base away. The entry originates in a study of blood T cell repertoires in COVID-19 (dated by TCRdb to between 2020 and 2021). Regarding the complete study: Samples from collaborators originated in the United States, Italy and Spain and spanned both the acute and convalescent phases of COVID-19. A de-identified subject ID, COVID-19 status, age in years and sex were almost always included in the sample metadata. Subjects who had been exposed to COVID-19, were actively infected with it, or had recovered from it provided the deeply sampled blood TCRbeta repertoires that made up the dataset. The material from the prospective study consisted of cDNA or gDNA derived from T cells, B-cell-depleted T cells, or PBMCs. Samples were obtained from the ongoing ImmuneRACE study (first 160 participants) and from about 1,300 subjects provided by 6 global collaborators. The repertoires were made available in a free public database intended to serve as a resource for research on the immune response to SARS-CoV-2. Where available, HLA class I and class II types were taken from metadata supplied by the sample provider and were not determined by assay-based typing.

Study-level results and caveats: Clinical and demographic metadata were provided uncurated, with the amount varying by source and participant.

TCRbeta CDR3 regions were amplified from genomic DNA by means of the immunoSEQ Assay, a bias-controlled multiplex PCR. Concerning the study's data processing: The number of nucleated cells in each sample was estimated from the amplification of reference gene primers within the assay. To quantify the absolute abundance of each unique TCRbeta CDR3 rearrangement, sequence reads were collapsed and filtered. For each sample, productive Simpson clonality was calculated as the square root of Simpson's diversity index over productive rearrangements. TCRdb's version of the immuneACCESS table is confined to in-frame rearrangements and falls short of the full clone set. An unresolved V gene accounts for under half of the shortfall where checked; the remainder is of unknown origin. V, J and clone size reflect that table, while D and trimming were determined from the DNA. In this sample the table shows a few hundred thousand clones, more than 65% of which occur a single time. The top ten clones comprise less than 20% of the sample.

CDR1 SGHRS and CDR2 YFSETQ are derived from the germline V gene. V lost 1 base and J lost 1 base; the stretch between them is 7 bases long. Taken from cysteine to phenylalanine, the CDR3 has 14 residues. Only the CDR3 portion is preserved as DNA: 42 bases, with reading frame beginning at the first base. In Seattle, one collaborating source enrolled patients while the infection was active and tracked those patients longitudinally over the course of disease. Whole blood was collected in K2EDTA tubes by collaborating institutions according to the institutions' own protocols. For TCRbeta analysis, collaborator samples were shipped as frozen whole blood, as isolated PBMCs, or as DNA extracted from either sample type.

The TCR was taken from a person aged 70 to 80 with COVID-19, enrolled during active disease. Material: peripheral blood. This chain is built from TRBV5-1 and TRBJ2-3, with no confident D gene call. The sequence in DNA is TGCGCCAGCAGCTTGTATGCGGGCACAGATACGCAGTATTTT. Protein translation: CASSLYAGTDTQYF.